The next 10 T cell receptor beta chains were all read from a single sample in a study of high-grade serous ovarian cancer treatment subgroups. Tumor tissue was taken before any definitive surgery or chemotherapy was given. The assay was immunoSEQ multiplex PCR, and TCRdb's table has in-frame clones only and misses some. Found here are about 5,000 clones, 55% to 70% of them singletons; the top ten hold 15%. The material sequenced was tumor tissue. The receptor set was obtained from a human donor with high-grade serous ovarian cancer.

The chain is built from TRBV6-1 and TRBJ1-4, with D uncertain. The CDR3 covers 13 residues. V lost 7 bases and J lost 3, with 9 bases in between. From germline, CDR1 is MNHNS and CDR2 SASEGT. The CDR3 sequence is CASTKEANEKLFF. Here the CDR3 DNA reads TGTGCCAGCACCAAAGAGGCTAATGAAAAACTGTTTTTT.

The chain carries TRBV7-8 and TRBJ2-1, with D maybe TRBD2 (6 bases). This CDR3 has 17 amino acids. Trimming removed 4 bases from V and 0 bases from J, with 16 bases in between. Germline CDR1 reads SGHVS; CDR2 reads FQNEAQ. The CDR3 protein is CASSSGVGPSSYNEQFF. The CDR3 DNA reads TGTGCCAGCAGCTCGGGGGTAGGACCCAGCTCCTACAATGAGCAGTTCTTC.

This clone was counted between two and nine times. The chain uses TRBV5-1 and TRBJ2-5; D uncertain. The germline V gene has CDR1 SGHRS and CDR2 YFSETQ. The CDR3 is made up of 13 amino acids. V was clipped by 0 bases and J by 1 base, with 4 bases between them. The CDR3 region is CASSLEGQETQYF. The CDR3, as DNA: TGCGCCAGCAGCTTGGAAGGCCAAGAGACCCAGTACTTC. Based on the CDR3 plus reference TRBV5-1 and TRBJ2-5, the full variable domain is KAGVTQTPRYLIKTRGQQVTLSCSPISGHRSVSWYQQTPGQGLQFLFEYFSETQRNKGNFPGRFSGRQFSNSRSEMNVSTLELGDSALYLCASSLEGQETQYFGPGTRLLVL.

This clone showed up just a few times. The chain links TRBV16 to TRBJ2-1; D unclear. The CDR3 length is 13 residues. CDR1 KGHSY and CDR2 FQNENV come from the germline V gene. Trimming left V 7 bases short and J 8 bases short, with 15 bases between. The CDR3 is CASIPFGYHEQFF. The CDR3 coding sequence is TGTGCCAGCATCCCATTTGGGTATCATGAGCAGTTCTTC.

This sequence joins TRBV10-1 and TRBJ2-5, with TRBD1 matching 7 bases. J lost 5 bases, V lost 0 bases, and 6 bases had no gene match. CDR1 is WNHNN, CDR2 SYGVQD, per germline (reference sequence). The CDR3 is made up of 15 amino acids. CDR3 sequence: CASSESKGALETQYF. CDR3 DNA: TGCGCCAGCAGTGAGTCGAAGGGGGCCTTGGAGACCCAGTACTTC.

This rearrangement joins TRBV5-1 to TRBJ2-1; 12 positions agree with TRBD2. The germline V gene encodes CDR1 SGHRS and CDR2 YFSETQ. V trimming: 3 bases; J trimming: 0 bases; junction bases outside the gene matches: 4. This CDR3 is built from 17 residues. The CDR3 nucleotides are TGCGCCAGCAGCTATCTAGCGGGGGGGGACTCCTACAATGAGCAGTTCTTC. Translating it yields CASSYLAGGDSYNEQFF.

V usage is TRBV4-1 and J usage is TRBJ1-1; TRBD1 is a possible D gene (6 bases). Looked up from germline, CDR1 is MGHRA and CDR2 is YSYEKL. The CDR3 has 17 residues. Trimming pared 1 base from V and 1 base from J, leaving 16 bases between. CDR3 residues: CASSQGKGGAKNTEAFF. In DNA form, the CDR3 reads TGCGCCAGCAGCCAAGGGAAGGGGGGGGCAAAGAACACTGAAGCTTTCTTT.

The chain combines TRBV28 with TRBJ1-1, with a tentative D call TRBD1 (5 bases). The CDR3 is made up of 14 amino acids. Deletions cut 6 bases from V and 3 bases from J, with 14 bases between. Germline V CDR1 and CDR2: MDHEN, SYDVKM. The CDR3 protein is CASSRRGRYTEAFF. The CDR3 coding sequence is TGTGCCAGCAGCCGTAGGGGACGGTACACTGAAGCTTTCTTT.

The V gene is TRBV15, the J gene TRBJ1-6; perhaps TRBD1 as D (5 bases). CDR1 LNHNV and CDR2 YYDKDF come from the germline V gene (reference sequence). The CDR3 is 16 amino acids. Trimming left V 1 base short and J 8 bases short, with 15 bases between. The CDR3 DNA sequence: TGTGCCACCAGCAGAGGACCAGGGTCGGGAGATTCACCCCTCCACTTT. This gives the protein CATSRGPGSGDSPLHF.

The chain combines TRBV11-1 with TRBJ1-4; 7 bases are a match to TRBD1. Trimming removed 5 bases from V and 3 bases from J; junction bases left unmatched: 6. This CDR3 has 15 residues. Germline values: CDR1 SGHAT, CDR2 FQDESV (reference sequence). DNA for the CDR3: TGTGCCAGCAGCGCGCGAGGGACAGCTAATGAAAAACTGTTTTTT. Translated: CASSARGTANEKLFF.